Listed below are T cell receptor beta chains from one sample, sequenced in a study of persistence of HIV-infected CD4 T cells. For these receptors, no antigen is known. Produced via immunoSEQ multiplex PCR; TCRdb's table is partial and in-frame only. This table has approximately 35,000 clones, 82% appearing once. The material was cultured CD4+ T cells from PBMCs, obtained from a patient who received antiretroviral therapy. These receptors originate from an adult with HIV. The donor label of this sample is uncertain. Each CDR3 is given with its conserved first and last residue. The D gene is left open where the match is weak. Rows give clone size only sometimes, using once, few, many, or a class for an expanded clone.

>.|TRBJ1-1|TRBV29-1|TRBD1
CSVHNPRTGSEAFF
TGCAGCGTCCACAATCCCCGGACAGGGAGTGAAGCTTTCTTT
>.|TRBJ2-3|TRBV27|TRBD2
CASSSQLAGGPPDTQYF
TGTGCCAGCAGTTCACAACTAGCGGGGGGGCCCCCAGATACGCAGTATTTT
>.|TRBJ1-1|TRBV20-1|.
CSASLGVGTEAFF
TGCAGTGCTAGTTTGGGGGTAGGCACTGAAGCTTTCTTT
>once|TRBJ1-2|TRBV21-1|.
CASSRIYGYTF
TGTGCCAGCAGCCGAATCTATGGCTACACCTTC
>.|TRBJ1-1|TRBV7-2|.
CASSLAGGWTEAFF
TGTGCCAGCAGCTTAGCAGGGGGATGGACTGAAGCTTTCTTT
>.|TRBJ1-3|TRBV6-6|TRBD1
CASSGQGASGNTIYF
TGTGCCAGCAGTGGACAGGGGGCTTCGGGAAACACCATATATTTT
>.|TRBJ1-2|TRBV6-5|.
CASSLDFSYGYTF
TGTGCCAGCAGTTTAGACTTCAGCTATGGCTACACCTTC
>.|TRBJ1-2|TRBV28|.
CASRSAGGTYGYTF
TGTGCCAGCAGATCCGCGGGGGGTACCTATGGCTACACCTTC
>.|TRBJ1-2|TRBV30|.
CACGDHYGYTF
TGTGCCTGCGGCGACCACTATGGCTACACCTTC
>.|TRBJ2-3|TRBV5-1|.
CASSLGNGASTDTQYF
TGCGCCAGCAGCTTGGGAAACGGGGCGAGCACAGATACGCAGTATTTT
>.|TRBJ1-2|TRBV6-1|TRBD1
CASSDNTGGHGYTF
TGTGCCAGCAGTGATAATACAGGGGGCCATGGCTACACCTTC
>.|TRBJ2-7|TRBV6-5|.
CASSSRQPPGRYVQYF
TGTGCCAGCAGTTCTCGACAGCCCCCCGGTAGGTACGTGCAGTACTTC
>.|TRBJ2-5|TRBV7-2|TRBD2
CASSHVSGVQETQYF
TGTGCCAGCAGCCACGTTAGCGGGGTCCAAGAGACCCAGTACTTC
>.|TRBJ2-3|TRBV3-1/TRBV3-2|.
CASSQVSADTQYF
TGTGCCAGCAGCCAAGTATCCGCAGATACGCAGTATTTT
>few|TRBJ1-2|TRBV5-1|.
CASSLVAEPVGVGYTF
TGCGCCAGCAGCTTGGTAGCAGAGCCTGTAGGGGTTGGCTACACCTTC
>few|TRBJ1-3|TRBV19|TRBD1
CASSTGQGDTIYF
TGTGCCAGTAGTACCGGACAGGGGGACACCATATATTTT
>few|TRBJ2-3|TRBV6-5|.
CASSLTGASTDTQYF
TGTGCCAGCAGCTTAACAGGTGCTAGCACAGATACGCAGTATTTT
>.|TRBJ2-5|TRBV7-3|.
CASSLTGGRRETQYF
TGTGCCAGCAGCTTAACGGGGGGCAGAAGGGAGACCCAGTACTTC
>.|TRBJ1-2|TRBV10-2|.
CASSESGRQAYGYTF
TGCGCCAGCAGTGAGTCGGGCCGCCAGGCTTATGGCTACACCTTC
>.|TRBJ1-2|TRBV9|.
CASSFTTGITSGYTF
TGTGCCAGCAGCTTCACGACAGGCATAACCTCTGGCTACACCTTC
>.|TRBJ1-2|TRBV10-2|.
CASSENPRGNYGYTF
TGCGCCAGCAGTGAGAATCCCAGGGGTAACTATGGCTACACCTTC
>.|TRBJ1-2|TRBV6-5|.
CAVQRTASYGYTF
TGTGCCGTCCAGAGGACAGCCTCCTATGGCTACACCTTC
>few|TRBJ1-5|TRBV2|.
CASSESSTPGHQPQHF
TGTGCCAGCAGTGAATCATCGACACCGGGCCATCAGCCCCAGCATTTT
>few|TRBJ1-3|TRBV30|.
CAWSVPRQHSGNTIYF
TGTGCCTGGAGTGTTCCCCGACAGCACTCTGGAAACACCATATATTTT
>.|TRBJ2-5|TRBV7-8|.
CASSRGGRPETQYF
TGTGCCAGCAGCCGAGGCGGTCGCCCAGAGACCCAGTACTTC
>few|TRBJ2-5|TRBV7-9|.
CASSKWRGQETQYF
TGTGCCAGCAGCAAGTGGCGGGGTCAAGAGACCCAGTACTTC
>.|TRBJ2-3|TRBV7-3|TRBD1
CASSARTGETDTQYF
TGTGCCAGCAGCGCCCGGACAGGGGAAACAGATACGCAGTATTTT
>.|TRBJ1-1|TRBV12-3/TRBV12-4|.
CASSLWMNTEAFF
TGTGCCAGCAGTTTATGGATGAACACTGAAGCTTTCTTT
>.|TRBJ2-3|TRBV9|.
CASSVVPESTDTQYF
TGTGCCAGCAGCGTAGTACCAGAGAGCACAGATACGCAGTATTTT
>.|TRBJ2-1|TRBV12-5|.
CASGLVHADREAYNEQFF
TGTGCTAGTGGTTTGGTCCATGCCGACAGGGAGGCCTACAATGAGCAGTTCTTC
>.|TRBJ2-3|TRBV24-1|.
CATSDTGIEDTQYF
TGTGCCACCAGTGACACCGGGATTGAGGATACGCAGTATTTT
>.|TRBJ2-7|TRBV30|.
CAWSFDSKEQYF
TGTGCCTGGAGTTTCGACAGTAAGGAGCAGTACTTC
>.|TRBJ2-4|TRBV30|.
CAWSETGVNIQYF
TGTGCCTGGAGTGAGACAGGAGTAAACATTCAGTACTTC
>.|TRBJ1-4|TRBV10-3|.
CAIRAEGDNNEKLFF
TGTGCCATCAGAGCCGAGGGAGACAATAATGAAAAACTGTTTTTT
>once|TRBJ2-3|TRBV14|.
CASSRETSTDTQYF
TGTGCCAGCAGCCGAGAGACTTCAACAGATACGCAGTATTTT
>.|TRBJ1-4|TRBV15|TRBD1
CATRGQFATNEKLFF
TGTGCCACCAGGGGACAGTTTGCAACTAATGAAAAACTGTTTTTT
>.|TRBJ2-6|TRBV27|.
CASSLWGSGANVLTF
TGTGCCAGCAGTTTATGGGGCTCTGGGGCCAACGTCCTGACTTTC
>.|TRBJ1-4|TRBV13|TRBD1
CASSLSRDRLLGGNEKLFF
TGTGCCAGCAGCTTATCCCGGGACAGGTTATTGGGAGGTAATGAAAAACTGTTTTTT
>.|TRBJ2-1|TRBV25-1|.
CASSPPDWYNEQFF
TGTGCCAGCAGCCCACCGGATTGGTACAATGAGCAGTTCTTC
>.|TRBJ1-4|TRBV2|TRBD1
CASSEEGQSNEKLFF
TGTGCCAGCAGTGAAGAGGGACAGTCTAATGAAAAACTGTTTTTT
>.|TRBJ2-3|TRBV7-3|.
CASSQGVRGTDTQYF
TGTGCCAGCAGTCAGGGTGTTAGGGGCACAGATACGCAGTATTTT
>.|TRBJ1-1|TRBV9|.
CASSPRGILNTEAFF
TGTGCCAGCAGCCCTAGAGGGATACTGAACACTGAAGCTTTCTTT
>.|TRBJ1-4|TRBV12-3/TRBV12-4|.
CASSLREGEKLFF
TGTGCCAGCAGTTTAAGGGAAGGGGAAAAACTGTTTTTT
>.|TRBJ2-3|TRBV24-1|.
CATSQSGGGPDTQYF
TGTGCCACCAGCCAGTCGGGCGGAGGTCCGGATACGCAGTATTTT
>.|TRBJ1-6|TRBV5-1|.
CASSLAGRHNSPLHF
TGCGCCAGCAGCTTGGCGGGGCGGCATAATTCACCCCTCCACTTT